The rows below give T cell receptor beta chains drawn from one sample of a study of PD-1 blockade in classical Hodgkin lymphoma. Some clones are missing from TCRdb's copy, which holds only in-frame ones; the method was immunoSEQ multiplex PCR. The data show approximately 29,000 clones, with approximately 79% seen just once and roughly 0.52% held by the top ten. Sequences were derived from CD4+ T cells from blood, sampled before the fourth cycle of nivolumab. The receptors were sampled from a human donor with classical Hodgkin lymphoma. Each CDR3 is given with its conserved first and last residue. The D gene is left open where the match is weak. Not all rows give a size; the values are once, few, many and, for expanded clones, a class.

size: .
V: TRBV15
J: TRBJ2-7
D: .
CDR3: CATSRDMVRSYEQYF
DNA: TGTGCCACCAGCAGAGATATGGTGCGCTCCTACGAGCAGTACTTC

size: .
V: TRBV6-5
J: TRBJ2-1
D: .
CDR3: CASSLDRPAYNEQFF
DNA: TGTGCCAGCAGCCTCGACAGGCCCGCCTACAATGAGCAGTTCTTC

size: .
V: TRBV4-1
J: TRBJ2-7
D: .
CDR3: CASSQDFQGLNYEQYF
DNA: TGCGCCAGCAGCCAAGATTTCCAGGGGCTAAACTACGAGCAGTACTTC

size: .
V: TRBV7-9
J: TRBJ2-1
D: .
CDR3: CASSLSSESEQFF
DNA: TGTGCCAGCAGCTTATCTAGCGAGAGTGAGCAGTTCTTC

size: .
V: TRBV5-4
J: TRBJ1-6
D: .
CDR3: CASSLGQNNSPLHF
DNA: TGTGCCAGCAGCTTGGGACAGAATAATTCACCCCTCCACTTT

size: .
V: TRBV4-2
J: TRBJ2-1
D: TRBD2
CDR3: CASSYTTPMTSGVYNEQFF
DNA: TGTGCCAGCAGCTATACTACCCCGATGACTAGCGGGGTTTACAATGAGCAGTTCTTC

size: .
V: TRBV6-1
J: TRBJ1-1
D: .
CDR3: CASSILWERNTEAFF
DNA: TGTGCCAGCAGTATTTTATGGGAAAGGAACACTGAAGCTTTCTTT

size: .
V: TRBV5-1
J: TRBJ2-3
D: .
CDR3: CASSRDGTSTDTQYF
DNA: TGCGCCAGCAGCAGAGACGGAACTAGCACAGATACGCAGTATTTT

size: few
V: TRBV30
J: TRBJ2-7
D: TRBD2
CDR3: CAWSPTSGRGGGFF
DNA: TGTGCCTGGAGCCCCACTAGCGGGAGGGGCGGAGGGTTTTTC

size: .
V: TRBV28
J: TRBJ1-2
D: .
CDR3: CASSPGPYGYTF
DNA: TGTGCCAGCAGTCCTGGACCCTATGGCTACACCTTC